This T cell receptor beta chain was recovered during a study of CD8 T cells in Susac syndrome. A single count supports this clonotype. The CDR3 has 15 residues. Germline assignment: CDR1 LGHDT and CDR2 YNNKEL (reference sequence). V gave up 2 bases and J gave up 6 bases, with 14 bases separating them. CD8+ and CD4+ T cells taken from blood had their TCR beta sequenced. The individuals used as controls were healthy donors who had been matched for both age and sex. TEMRA cells were FACS-enriched, while CD8+ and CD4+ T cells were negatively isolated. Random hexamers were used to reverse transcribe the RNA input (roughly 0.5 to 1 ug). By means of immunoSEQ multiplex PCR, TCR beta CDR3 spanning 54 Vbeta and 13 Jbeta underwent amplification. In TCRdb, the immunoSEQ multiplex PCR reads were re-called with MiXCR into one record per CDR3 protein. This sample has about 150,000 distinct CDR3 sequences, with roughly 94% found just once.

The sequenced material came from CD4+ T cells from PBMCs. The source is a human donor in good health. The chain employs TRBV3-1 and TRBJ2-1; the D gene is possibly TRBD2 (6 bases). CDR3 region: CASSQRRGKGNEQFF. In DNA form, the CDR3 reads TGTGCCAGCAGCCAACGTCGCGGGAAGGGCAATGAGCAGTTCTTC.